The 3 T cell receptor beta chains in this list originate from one sample, sequenced in a study of blood T cell repertoires in COVID-19. The assay was immunoSEQ multiplex PCR, and TCRdb's table has in-frame clones only and misses some. This sample yields 120,000 or so clones, of which about 90% are seen a single time; 25% to 30% belongs to the top ten. Sequenced material: peripheral blood. The receptors stem from a woman in her sixties or seventies with acute or convalescent COVID-19.

The V and J genes are TRBV6-5 and TRBJ1-2; unclear D gene. Germline V gene sequence: CDR1 MNHEY, CDR2 SVGAGI. The CDR3 loop spans 14 amino acids. The germline V and J ends were trimmed by 6 bases and 7 bases, with 18 bases remaining between them. The CDR3 DNA reads as TGTGCCAGCAGAGGGTCAGGAGGGCTTGCTGGCTACACCTTC. Protein: CASRGSGGLAGYTF.

V usage is TRBV27 and J usage is TRBJ2-4, with 7 bases matching TRBD1. With 5 bases clipped from V and 8 bases from J, the junction kept 15 bases outside the gene matches. The CDR3 covers 16 residues. Germline CDR1 MNHEY, CDR2 SMNVEV (reference sequence). The CDR3 protein is CASSTTDPTGVDIQYF. As DNA, the CDR3 is TGTGCCAGCAGTACCACCGACCCAACAGGGGTCGACATTCAGTACTTC.

The chain uses TRBV4-1 and TRBJ2-4, with 7 nucleotides matching TRBD2. CDR1 and CDR2 (germline): MGHRA, YSYEKL. Trimming took 6 bases from V and 1 from J; bases not matched to a gene: 0. The CDR3 is 13 amino acids. CDR3 in amino acids: CASRGGAKNIQYF. The CDR3 DNA follows: TGCGCCAGCAGGGGAGGGGCCAAAAACATTCAGTACTTC.